The 9 T cell receptor beta chains below come from one sample, sequenced in a study of T cells in Graves' hyperthyroidism and ophthalmopathy. TCR beta CDR3 regions were amplified from RNA transcripts. Using the HTBI primer set, a first-round RT-PCR was run on the TCR CDR3. TCRdb re-called the multiplex PCR reads through MiXCR, storing one row per CDR3 protein. The sample lists more than 550,000 distinct CDR3 sequences; about 17% were seen once. The sequencing input was blood. Source of these receptors: a woman aged 50 to 65 with Graves' hyperthyroidism that later progressed to Graves' ophthalmopathy.

This chain links TRBV20-1 with TRBJ1-5; TRBD1 matches 7 bases. CDR1 is DFQATT and CDR2 is SNEGSKA in the germline V gene (reference sequence). The CDR3 loop spans 14 amino acids. After removal of 6 bases from V and 6 bases from J, the junction contained 11 bases not matched to a gene. CDR3 protein: CSAAGGGGSQPQHF. Here the CDR3 DNA reads TGCAGTGCCGCAGGAGGAGGGGGCAGTCAGCCCCAGCATTTT.

This clonotype was recorded a few times. CDR3 nucleotides: TGTGCCAGCAGTCCGGGACCATACCCCTACGAGCAGTACTTC. It yields the protein CASSPGPYPYEQYF. The V and J genes are TRBV12-3 or TRBV12-4 and TRBJ2-7; D assignment may be TRBD1 or TRBD2 (5 bases each). V was shortened by 5 bases and J by 2 bases, with 13 bases between the two germline ends. The CDR3 is 14 residues long.

Regarding this clonotype: This may arise from a read error, as a much more abundant clone is one base away. CDR3 protein: CSARDPNFDKYNEQFF. CDR3 coding DNA: TGCAGTGCTAGAGATCCCAATTTCGACAAATACAATGAGCAGTTCTTC. The rearrangement joins TRBV20-1 to TRBJ2-1; D is unresolved. With 0 bases removed from V and 4 bases from J, the gap between germline ends came to 16 bases. The germline CDR1 and CDR2 sequences are DFQATT and SNEGSKA (reference sequence). This CDR3 is built from 16 residues.

V is TRBV4-1 and J is TRBJ1-1, with TRBD1 as a possible D gene (5 bases). Germline-derived CDR1 and CDR2 are MGHRA and YSYEKL. The V end lost 11 bases, the J end lost 6 bases, and 16 bases lay between the germline ends. The CDR3 spans 12 residues. The CDR3 DNA is TGCGCCTCTAGAGGAGGACAACCTGAAGCTTTCTTT. Translated, it gives CASRGGQPEAFF.

The sample holds a few counts of this clonotype. The chain employs TRBV15 and TRBJ1-6; 10 bases match TRBD1. The CDR3 runs 14 residues. The germline gives CDR1 LNHNV, CDR2 YYDKDF (reference sequence). V trimming: 4 bases; J trimming: 7 bases; junction bases outside the gene matches: 1. In nucleotides, the CDR3 is TGTGCCACCAGCACGGACAGGGGGAATTCACCCCTCCACTTT. Translation gives CATSTDRGNSPLHF.

V and J are TRBV5-1 and TRBJ1-4, with D maybe TRBD1 (6 bases). The CDR3 contains 13 residues. V was trimmed by 4 bases and J by 8 bases, leaving 12 bases between them. Germline values: CDR1 SGHRS, CDR2 YFSETQ. In DNA form, the CDR3 reads TGCGCCAGCAGCGGACAGATTTCCGAAAAACTGTTTTTT. Its protein is CASSGQISEKLFF. Filled out from reference TRBV5-1 and TRBJ1-4, the complete variable domain reads KAGVTQTPRYLIKTRGQQVTLSCSPISGHRSVSWYQQTPGQGLQFLFEYFSETQRNKGNFPGRFSGRQFSNSRSEMNVSTLELGDSALYLCASSGQISEKLFFGSGTQLSVL.

This clonotype has more than one count but fewer than ten. The rearrangement uses TRBV7-8 and TRBJ2-5; possibly TRBD1 or TRBD2 for D (6 bases each). From germline, CDR1 is SGHVS and CDR2 FQNEAQ. Deletions cut 1 base from V and 7 bases from J, with 22 bases between. The CDR3 length is 17 residues. CDR3 amino acids: CASSLVSPAGAGGTQYF. The DNA of the CDR3 is TGTGCCAGCAGCTTAGTAAGCCCCGCAGGGGCCGGGGGGACCCAGTACTTC. Drawing the rest from reference TRBV7-8 and TRBJ2-5, the complete variable domain is GAGVSQSPRYKVAKRGQDVALRCDPISGHVSLFWYQQALGQGPEFLTYFQNEAQLDKSGLPSDRFFAERPEGSVSTLKIQRTQQEDSAVYLCASSLVSPAGAGGTQYFGPGTRLLVL.

The chain uses TRBV6-2 or TRBV6-3 and TRBJ1-1; D not resolved. Looked up from germline, CDR1 is MNHEY and CDR2 is SVGEGT. This CDR3 contains 13 residues. V shed 6 bases and J shed 5 bases, with 13 bases lying between them. The CDR3 DNA sequence: TGTGCCAGCAGCCCTCGATTAGAGACTGAAGCTTTCTTT. Amino acid sequence: CASSPRLETEAFF.

This clonotype was picked up a small number of times. The V gene is TRBV3-1, the J gene TRBJ2-3, with a possible D match to TRBD1 (5 bases). V was cut by 3 bases and J by 2 bases, with 18 bases left in between. From germline, CDR1 is LGHDT and CDR2 YNNKEL (reference sequence). The CDR3 is 17 amino acids. In DNA, the CDR3 is TGTGCCAGCAGCCACCCGAATGGAGAGGACAACACAGATACGCAGTATTTT. Amino acids: CASSHPNGEDNTDTQYF.